The present TCR beta chain was sequenced within a study of a mutant IDH1 vaccine in newly diagnosed glioma. Study information: Commencement of vaccination occurred 4-6 weeks following radiotherapy alone, or concurrently with temozolomide cycles.

Time point specified: week 35, safety follow-up. What each vaccine dose contained was 300 ug of mutant IDH1 20-mer peptide, accompanied by topical imiquimod. The method was immunoSEQ multiplex PCR; TCRdb's version includes in-frame clones alone and lacks a portion of them. The sample carries roughly 60,000 clones, roughly 74% recorded once. Germline V lookup: CDR1 SGDLS, CDR2 YYNGEE. With 3 bases clipped from V and 4 bases from J, the junction kept 12 bases outside the gene matches. The CDR3 loop spans 16 amino acids. Concerning this clone: What it binds is not known.

The source material was PBMCs, sampled from a glioma patient whose treatment included an IDH1 peptide vaccine. This clonotype originated in a man aged 50 to 59 with glioma. The gene calls are TRBV9 and TRBJ1-1; 7 positions agree with TRBD1. The CDR3 protein is CASSALNRAGGTEAFF. The DNA for the CDR3 is TGTGCCAGCAGCGCCCTAAATCGGGCAGGGGGCACTGAAGCTTTCTTT.